In its sample, the clone carrying this TCR beta chain was seen a few times. This sample is drawn from a study of human T cells and chemical hapten exposure. Study as a whole: Researchers reported sensitizing a roughly 2 cm by roughly 2 cm upper inner arm skin site with 2% DPC. Upper-back patch tests with 0.01% DPC were read at 6 days. Minor volume differences among pooled libraries chiefly drove per-sample TCR yield variation.

Time point in this sample: patch test 3, about 24 weeks after DPC sensitization. Treatment specified: therapeutic diphenylcyclopropenone sensitization with weekly scalp DPC. Germline CDR1 is SGHTA and CDR2 is FQGNSA. V was shortened by 11 bases and J by 5 bases, with 10 bases between the two germline ends. CDR3 length: 11 residues. TCRdb processed the RACE reads anew with MiXCR; each CDR3 protein has one entry. In the table there are about 89,000 distinct CDR3 sequences, approximately 12% of which are singletons. This chain connects TRBV7-2 to TRBJ2-1, with D uncertain. The clonotype was recovered from a woman aged 45-59 years with alopecia areata. Some clones in this sample may be carry-over from other donors' samples. The sample in question was whole blood, obtained in connection with sensitization to the hapten diphenylcyclopropenone (DPC). In DNA, the CDR3 is TGTGCCTCCCAACGGGACAATGAGCAGTTCTTC. Translating gives CASQRDNEQFF.